The rows below give T cell receptor beta chains drawn from one sample of a study of naive and memory T cell subsets. A single record per CDR3 protein comes from TCRdb applying MiXCR to the UMI-ligation and nested PCR reads. This table has about 150,000 distinct CDR3 sequences, approximately 24% appearing once. Source material: naive CD4+ T cells from blood. The receptors here all came from a human donor in good health. The CDR3 runs from the conserved cysteine through the conserved F or W.

>13|TRBV2|TRBJ2-2
CASIAGETGELFF
>17|TRBV5-1|TRBJ2-7
CASSAEVTGTGDYEQYF
>16|TRBV20-1|TRBJ2-2
CSASAIGLLNTGELFF
>12|TRBV20-1|TRBJ2-1
CSASPDSILKFF
>14|TRBV2|TRBJ2-5
CASSQPAGAETQYF
>18|TRBV7-9|TRBJ2-3
CASSPTSGPPSRTDTQYF
>14|TRBV10-3|TRBJ2-3
CAISPSGQTDTQYF
>14|TRBV29-1|TRBJ2-1
CSVRILESYNEQFF
>13|TRBV12-3/TRBV12-4|TRBJ2-1
CASRGASYNEQFF
>14|TRBV29-1|TRBJ1-1
CSVEDEMKNTEAFF